This TCR beta chain was recorded in a study of T cells after yellow fever vaccination. Study-level findings and limits: Primary-vaccination clones mostly resurfaced post-booster (nearly 97% CD4, roughly 90% CD8). Only a minor proportion of clonotypes was detected across both CD4 and CD8 compartments.

CDR3 length: 14 residues. Unmatched junction bases numbered 6, after V lost 1 base and J lost 7 bases. CDR1 DFQATT and CDR2 SNEGSKA come from the germline V gene (reference sequence). Researchers made TCR cDNA using 5'RACE template switching, and this step added a universal primer site and UMIs. TCRdb passed the 5' RACE reads through MiXCR, listing each CDR3 protein once. Among approximately 110,000 distinct CDR3 sequences listed, 6.5% to 9% were seen once. The table lists this clonotype with many counts. Its antigen is undetermined. The TCR comes from a man under 40 who received the YFV17D yellow fever vaccine. The sequencing used CD8+ T cells sorted from PBMCs, collected 45 days after the yellow fever booster vaccination. J is TRBJ2-1 and V is TRBV20-1; TRBD2 aligns across 8 bases. CDR3 in DNA: TGCAGTGCTAGAGGTGGGCTAGCGGGTAATGAGCAGTTCTTC. Its protein product is CSARGGLAGNEQFF.